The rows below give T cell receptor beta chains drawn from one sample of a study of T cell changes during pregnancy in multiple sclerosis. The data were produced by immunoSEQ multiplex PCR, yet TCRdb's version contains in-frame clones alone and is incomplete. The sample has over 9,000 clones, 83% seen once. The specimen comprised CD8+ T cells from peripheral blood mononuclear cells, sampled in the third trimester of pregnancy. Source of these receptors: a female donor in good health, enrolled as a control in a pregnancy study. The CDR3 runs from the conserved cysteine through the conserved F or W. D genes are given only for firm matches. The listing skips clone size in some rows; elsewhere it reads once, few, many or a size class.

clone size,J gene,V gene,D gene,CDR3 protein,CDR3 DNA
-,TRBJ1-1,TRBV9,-,CASSLGPGALEAFF,TGTGCCAGCAGTCTAGGGCCAGGGGCCCTTGAAGCTTTCTTT
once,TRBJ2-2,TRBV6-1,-,CASSEAEGNTGELFF,TGTGCCAGCAGTGAGGCGGAGGGGAACACCGGGGAGCTGTTTTTT
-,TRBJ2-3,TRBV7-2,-,CASSLASLGGRTDTQYF,TGTGCCAGCAGCTTAGCTTCACTAGGAGGAAGGACAGATACGCAGTATTTT
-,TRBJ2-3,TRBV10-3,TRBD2,CAISERLGLAGGTSTDTQYF,TGTGCCATCAGTGAGCGTCTGGGACTAGCGGGGGGGACTAGCACAGATACGCAGTATTTT
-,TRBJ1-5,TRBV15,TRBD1,CATSRESIPTGGSNQPQHF,TGTGCCACCAGCAGAGAAAGTATCCCAACAGGGGGGAGCAATCAGCCCCAGCATTTT
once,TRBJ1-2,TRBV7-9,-,CASSENLQGYYGYTF,TGTGCCAGCAGCGAAAATTTGCAGGGATACTATGGCTACACCTTC
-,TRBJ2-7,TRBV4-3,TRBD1,CASSLSDRGYEQYF,TGCGCCAGCAGCCTTTCGGACAGGGGTTACGAGCAGTACTTC
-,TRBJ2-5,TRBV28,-,CASSLPGRQETQYF,TGTGCCAGCAGTTTACCTGGGAGGCAAGAGACCCAGTACTTC
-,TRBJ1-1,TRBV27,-,CASNSGSEAFF,TGTGCCAGCAACTCGGGGAGTGAAGCTTTCTTT
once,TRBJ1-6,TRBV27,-,CASSISTDNSPLHF,TGTGCCAGCAGTATCTCAACAGATAATTCACCCCTCCACTTT
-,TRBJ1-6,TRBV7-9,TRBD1,CASSLGQGDSPLHF,TGTGCCAGCAGCTTGGGACAGGGTGATTCACCCCTCCACTTT
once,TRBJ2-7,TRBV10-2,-,CASSTRTTSYEQYF,TGCGCCAGCAGTACCCGGACAACCTCCTACGAGCAGTACTTC
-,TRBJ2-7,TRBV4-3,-,CASSQATIGYYEQYF,TGCGCCAGCAGCCAAGCTACTATCGGTTACTACGAGCAGTACTTC
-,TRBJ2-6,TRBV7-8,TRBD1,CASSLTGGRGLGGSGANVLTF,TGTGCCAGCAGCCTGACGGGTGGCAGGGGGTTAGGAGGCTCTGGGGCCAACGTCCTGACTTTC
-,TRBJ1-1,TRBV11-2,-,CASSFGDTEAFF,TGTGCCAGCAGCTTCGGTGACACTGAAGCTTTCTTT
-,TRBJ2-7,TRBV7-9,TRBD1,CASSSSGTDRYEQYF,TGTGCCAGCAGCTCCTCCGGGACAGATAGATACGAGCAGTACTTC
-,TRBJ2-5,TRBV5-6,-,CASSLVGEETQYF,TGTGCCAGCAGCTTGGTAGGGGAAGAGACCCAGTACTTC
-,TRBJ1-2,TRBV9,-,CASSGQYGYTF,TGTGCCAGCAGCGGACAGTATGGCTACACCTTC
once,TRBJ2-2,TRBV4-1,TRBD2,CASSLLRASGRSRKNTGELFF,TGCGCCAGCAGCCTGTTGCGGGCTAGCGGGAGAAGTAGAAAGAACACCGGGGAGCTGTTTTTT
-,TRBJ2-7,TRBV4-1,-,CASSQGSGESYYEQYF,TGCGCCAGCAGCCAAGGATCCGGGGAAAGCTACTACGAGCAGTACTTC
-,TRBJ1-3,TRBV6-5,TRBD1,CASSGGQYSGNTIYF,TGTGCCAGCAGTGGGGGACAGTACTCTGGAAACACCATATATTTT
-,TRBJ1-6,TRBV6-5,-,CASSYEGTGPLHF,TGTGCCAGCAGTTACGAGGGAACCGGCCCCCTCCACTTT
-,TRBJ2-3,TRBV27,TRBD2,CASSLRGGLGDTQYF,TGTGCCAGCAGTCTCCGGGGGGGGCTTGGAGATACGCAGTATTTT
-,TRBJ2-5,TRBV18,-,CASSPPGQQETQYF,TGTGCCAGCTCACCCCCGGGACAACAAGAGACCCAGTACTTC
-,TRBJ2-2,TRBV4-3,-,CASSLGSTGSNTGELFF,TGCGCCAGCAGCCTAGGTTCGACAGGCTCGAACACCGGGGAGCTGTTTTTT
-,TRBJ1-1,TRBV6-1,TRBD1,CASSDDRGGDTEAFF,TGTGCCAGCAGTGACGACAGGGGTGGGGACACTGAAGCTTTCTTT
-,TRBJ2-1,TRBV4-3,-,CASSQGVGRLHYNEQFF,TGCGCCAGCAGCCAGGGAGTAGGCAGGCTTCACTACAATGAGCAGTTCTTC
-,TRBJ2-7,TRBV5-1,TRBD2,CASSPTSGSYEQYF,TGCGCCAGCAGCCCGACTAGCGGCTCCTACGAGCAGTACTTC
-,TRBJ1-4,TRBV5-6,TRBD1,CASSPGTGGGKLFF,TGTGCCAGCAGCCCAGGGACAGGGGGCGGGAAACTGTTTTTT
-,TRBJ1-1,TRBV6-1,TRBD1,CASSEQTGNPTEAFF,TGTGCCAGCAGTGAACAGACAGGGAATCCCACTGAAGCTTTCTTT
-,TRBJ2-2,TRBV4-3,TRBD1,CASSQVQGIKGELFF,TGCGCCAGCAGCCAAGTACAGGGGATCAAGGGGGAGCTGTTTTTT
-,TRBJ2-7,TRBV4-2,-,CASSQVRFYEQYF,TGTGCCAGCAGCCAAGTCCGGTTCTACGAGCAGTACTTC
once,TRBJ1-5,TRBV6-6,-,CATSLNPDSNQPQHF,TGTGCCACTAGTCTAAACCCAGACAGCAATCAGCCCCAGCATTTT
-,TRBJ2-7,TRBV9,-,CASSAGFEQYF,TGTGCCAGCAGCGCAGGGTTCGAGCAGTACTTC
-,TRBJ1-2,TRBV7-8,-,CASSLGQASGYTF,TGTGCCAGCAGCTTAGGGCAGGCGAGCGGCTACACCTTC
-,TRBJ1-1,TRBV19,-,CASSIPLTEAFF,TGTGCCAGTAGTATACCCCTCACTGAAGCTTTCTTT
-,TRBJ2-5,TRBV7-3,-,CASSLGAARETQYF,TGTGCCAGCAGCTTAGGAGCCGCCCGAGAGACCCAGTACTTC
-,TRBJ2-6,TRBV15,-,CATSRERSSGANVLTF,TGTGCCACCAGCAGAGAACGGAGCTCTGGGGCCAACGTCCTGACTTTC
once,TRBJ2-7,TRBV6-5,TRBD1,CASSRRDRFSYEQYF,TGTGCCAGCAGTCGCCGGGACAGGTTCTCCTACGAGCAGTACTTC
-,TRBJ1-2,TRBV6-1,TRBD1,CASGQGAEGDGYTF,TGTGCCAGCGGACAGGGGGCGGAGGGGGATGGCTACACCTTC
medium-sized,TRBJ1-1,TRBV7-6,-,CASSLGETSTEAFF,TGTGCCAGCAGCTTAGGGGAGACCTCCACTGAAGCTTTCTTT
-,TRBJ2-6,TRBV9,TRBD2,CASSVEGSGLPGANVLTF,TGTGCCAGCAGCGTAGAGGGTAGCGGGTTACCTGGGGCCAACGTCCTGACTTTC
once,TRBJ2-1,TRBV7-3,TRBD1,CASSLYRGRYNEQFF,TGTGCCAGCAGCTTATACAGGGGAAGGTACAATGAGCAGTTCTTC
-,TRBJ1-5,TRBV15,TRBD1,CATRYRQGGNQPQHF,TGTGCCACCCGATATAGACAGGGAGGCAATCAGCCCCAGCATTTT
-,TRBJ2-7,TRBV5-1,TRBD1,CASSYGTGVYEQYF,TGCGCCAGCAGCTACGGGACAGGGGTTTACGAGCAGTACTTC
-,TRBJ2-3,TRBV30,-,CAWNPDSTDTQYF,TGTGCCTGGAATCCCGACTCCACAGATACGCAGTATTTT
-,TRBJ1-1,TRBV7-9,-,CASSLTEGGSEAFF,TGTGCCAGCAGCTTGACAGAGGGAGGGTCTGAAGCTTTCTTT